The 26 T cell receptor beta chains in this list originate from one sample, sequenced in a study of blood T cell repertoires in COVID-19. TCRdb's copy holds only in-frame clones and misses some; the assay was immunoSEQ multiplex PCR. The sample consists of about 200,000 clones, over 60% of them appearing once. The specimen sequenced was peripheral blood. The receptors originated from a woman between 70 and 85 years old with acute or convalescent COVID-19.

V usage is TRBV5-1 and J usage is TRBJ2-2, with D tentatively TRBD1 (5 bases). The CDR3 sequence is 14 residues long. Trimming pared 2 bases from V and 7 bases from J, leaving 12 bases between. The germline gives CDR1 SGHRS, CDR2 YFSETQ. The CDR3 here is CASSFPWGGGELFF. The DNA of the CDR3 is TGCGCCAGCAGCTTTCCGTGGGGCGGCGGGGAGCTGTTTTTT.

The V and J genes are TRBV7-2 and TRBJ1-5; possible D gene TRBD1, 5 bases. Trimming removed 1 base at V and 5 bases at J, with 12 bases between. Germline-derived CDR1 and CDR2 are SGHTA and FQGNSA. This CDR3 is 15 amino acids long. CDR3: CASSLGGGRDQPQHF. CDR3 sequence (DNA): TGTGCCAGCAGCTTAGGGGGGGGGAGAGATCAGCCCCAGCATTTT.

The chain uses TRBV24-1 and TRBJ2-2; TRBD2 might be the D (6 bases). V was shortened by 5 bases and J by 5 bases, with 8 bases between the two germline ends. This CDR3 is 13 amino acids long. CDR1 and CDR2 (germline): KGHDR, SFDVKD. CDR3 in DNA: TGTGCCACCAGTGGAGGAGGGACCGGGGAGCTGTTTTTT. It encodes CATSGGGTGELFF.

The CDR3 sequence: CASGGQNNEQFF. In DNA, the CDR3 is TGTGCCAGCGGGGGACAAAACAATGAGCAGTTCTTC. This chain joins TRBV2 and TRBJ2-1; D possibly corresponds to TRBD1 (6 bases). Germline lookup yields CDR1 SNHLY and CDR2 FYNNEI. Trimming stripped 8 bases from V and 5 bases from J, with 10 bases between. The CDR3 consists of 12 residues.

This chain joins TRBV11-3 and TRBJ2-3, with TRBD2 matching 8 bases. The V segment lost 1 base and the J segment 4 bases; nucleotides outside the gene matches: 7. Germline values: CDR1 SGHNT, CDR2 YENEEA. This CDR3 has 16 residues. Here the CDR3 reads CASSLGAGGGPDTQYF. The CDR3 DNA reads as TGTGCCAGCAGCTTAGGGGCGGGAGGAGGGCCAGATACGCAGTATTTT.

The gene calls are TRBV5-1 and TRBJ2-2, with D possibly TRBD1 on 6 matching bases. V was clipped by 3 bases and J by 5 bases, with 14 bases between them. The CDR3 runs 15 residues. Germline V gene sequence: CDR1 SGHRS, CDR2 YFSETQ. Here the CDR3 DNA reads TGCGCCAGCAGCTCAACTCCAGGGGATACCGGGGAGCTGTTTTTT. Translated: CASSSTPGDTGELFF.

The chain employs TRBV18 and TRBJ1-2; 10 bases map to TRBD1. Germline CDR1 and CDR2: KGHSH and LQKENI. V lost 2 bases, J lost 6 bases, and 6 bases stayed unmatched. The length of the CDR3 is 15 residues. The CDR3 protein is CASSPVRDRGNGYTF. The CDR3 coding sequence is TGTGCCAGCTCACCAGTCCGGGACAGGGGTAATGGCTACACCTTC.

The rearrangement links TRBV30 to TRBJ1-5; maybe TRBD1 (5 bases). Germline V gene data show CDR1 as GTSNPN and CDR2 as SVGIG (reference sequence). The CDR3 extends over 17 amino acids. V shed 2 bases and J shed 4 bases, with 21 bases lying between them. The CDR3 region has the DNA TGTGCCTGGAGTCGGGGGGACCGGGACGGTGGGAATCAGCCCCAGCATTTT. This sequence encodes CAWSRGDRDGGNQPQHF.

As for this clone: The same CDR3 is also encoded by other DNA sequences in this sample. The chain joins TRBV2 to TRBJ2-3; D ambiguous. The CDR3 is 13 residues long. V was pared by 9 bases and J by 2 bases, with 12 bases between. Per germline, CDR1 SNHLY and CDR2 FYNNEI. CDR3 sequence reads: CASTLRVTDTQYF. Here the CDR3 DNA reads TGTGCCAGTACGTTGCGAGTCACAGATACGCAGTATTTT.

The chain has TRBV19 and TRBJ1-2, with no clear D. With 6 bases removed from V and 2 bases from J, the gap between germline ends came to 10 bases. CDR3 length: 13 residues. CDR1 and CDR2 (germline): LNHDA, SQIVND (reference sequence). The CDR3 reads CASRNDGNYGYTF. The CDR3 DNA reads TGTGCCAGTAGGAACGACGGGAACTATGGCTACACCTTC.

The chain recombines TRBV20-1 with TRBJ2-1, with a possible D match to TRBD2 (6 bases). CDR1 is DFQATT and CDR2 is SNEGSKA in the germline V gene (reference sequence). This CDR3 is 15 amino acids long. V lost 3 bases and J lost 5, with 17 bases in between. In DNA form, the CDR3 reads TGCAGTGCTAGTGGCCGGGACTGGATGAACAATGAGCAGTTCTTC. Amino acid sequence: CSASGRDWMNNEQFF.

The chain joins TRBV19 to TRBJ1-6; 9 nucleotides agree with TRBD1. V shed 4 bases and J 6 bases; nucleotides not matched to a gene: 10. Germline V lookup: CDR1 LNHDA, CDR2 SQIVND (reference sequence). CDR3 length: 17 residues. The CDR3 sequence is CASSTFRDRESNSPLHF. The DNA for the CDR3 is TGTGCCAGTAGTACCTTCCGGGACAGGGAAAGTAATTCACCCCTCCACTTT.

CDR3: CASSEGGRAGEQFF. DNA for the CDR3: TGTGCCAGCAGTGAAGGCGGGAGGGCGGGTGAGCAGTTCTTC. This chain links TRBV2 with TRBJ2-1; 9 bases agree with TRBD2. This CDR3 contains 14 residues. Germline V CDR1 and CDR2: SNHLY, FYNNEI. With V trimmed by 1 base and J by 9 bases, 4 bases remained unmatched. Full variable domain (remainder filled in from reference TRBV2 and TRBJ2-1): EPEVTQTPSHQVTQMGQEVILRCVPISNHLYFYWYRQILGQKVEFLVSFYNNEISEKSEIFDDQFSVERPDGSNFTLKIRSTKLEDSAMYFCASSEGGRAGEQFFGPGTRLTVL.

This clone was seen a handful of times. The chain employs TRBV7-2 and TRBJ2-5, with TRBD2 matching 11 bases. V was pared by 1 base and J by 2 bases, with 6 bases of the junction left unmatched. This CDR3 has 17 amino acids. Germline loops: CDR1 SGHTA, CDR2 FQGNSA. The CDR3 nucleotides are TGTGCCAGCAGCTTAGGTGGGCCTAGCGGGGGGCAAGAGACCCAGTACTTC. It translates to CASSLGGPSGGQETQYF. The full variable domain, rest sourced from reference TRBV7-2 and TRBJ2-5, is GAGVSQSPSNKVTEKGKDVELRCDPISGHTALYWYRQSLGQGLEFLIYFQGNSAPDKSGLPSDRFSAERTGGSVSTLTIQRTQQEDSAVYLCASSLGGPSGGQETQYFGPGTRLLVL.

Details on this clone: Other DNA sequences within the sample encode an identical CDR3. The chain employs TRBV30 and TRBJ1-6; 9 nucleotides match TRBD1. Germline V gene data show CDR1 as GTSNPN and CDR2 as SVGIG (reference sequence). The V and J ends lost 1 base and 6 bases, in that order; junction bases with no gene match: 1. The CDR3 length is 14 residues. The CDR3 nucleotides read TGTGCCTGGAGTGCGGGACAGGGTAATTCACCCCTCCACTTT. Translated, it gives CAWSAGQGNSPLHF.

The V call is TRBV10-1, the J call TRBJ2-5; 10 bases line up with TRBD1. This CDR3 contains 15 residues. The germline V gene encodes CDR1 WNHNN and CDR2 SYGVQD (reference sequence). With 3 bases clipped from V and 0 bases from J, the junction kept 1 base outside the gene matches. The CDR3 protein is CASSEGTGDQETQYF. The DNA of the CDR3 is TGCGCCAGCAGTGAAGGGACAGGGGACCAAGAGACCCAGTACTTC.

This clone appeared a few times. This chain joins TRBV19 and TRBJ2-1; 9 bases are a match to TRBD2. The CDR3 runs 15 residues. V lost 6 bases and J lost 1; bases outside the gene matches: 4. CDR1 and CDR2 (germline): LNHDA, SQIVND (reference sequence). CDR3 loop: CASRVTSGSYNEQFF. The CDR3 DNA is TGTGCCAGTAGGGTAACTAGCGGGTCCTACAATGAGCAGTTCTTC.

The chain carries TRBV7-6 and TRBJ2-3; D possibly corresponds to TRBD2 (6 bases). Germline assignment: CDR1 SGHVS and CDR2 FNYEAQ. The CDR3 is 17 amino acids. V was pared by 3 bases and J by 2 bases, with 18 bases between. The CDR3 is CASSFGFREDYTDTQYF. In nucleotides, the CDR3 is TGTGCCAGCAGCTTCGGTTTTAGGGAGGATTACACAGATACGCAGTATTTT.

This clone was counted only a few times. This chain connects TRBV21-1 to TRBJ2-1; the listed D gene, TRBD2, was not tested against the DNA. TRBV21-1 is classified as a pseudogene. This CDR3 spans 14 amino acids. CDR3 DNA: TGTGCCAGCAGCAAATTTGGCGGGAGGGATGAGCAGTTCTTC. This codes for CASSKFGGRDEQFF.

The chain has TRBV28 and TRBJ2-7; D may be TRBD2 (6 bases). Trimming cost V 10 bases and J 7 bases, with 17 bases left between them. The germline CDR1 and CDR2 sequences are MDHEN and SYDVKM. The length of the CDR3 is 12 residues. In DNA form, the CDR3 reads TGTGCCATAGCTAGGGAGGTTAGGGAGCAGTACTTC. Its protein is CAIAREVREQYF.

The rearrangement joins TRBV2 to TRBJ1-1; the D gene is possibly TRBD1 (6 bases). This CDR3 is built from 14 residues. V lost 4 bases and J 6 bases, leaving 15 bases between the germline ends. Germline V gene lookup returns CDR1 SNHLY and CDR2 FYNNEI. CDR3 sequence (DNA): TGTGCCAGCAGTGCAACTCGGGGGGCTCCTGAAGCTTTCTTT. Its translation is CASSATRGAPEAFF.

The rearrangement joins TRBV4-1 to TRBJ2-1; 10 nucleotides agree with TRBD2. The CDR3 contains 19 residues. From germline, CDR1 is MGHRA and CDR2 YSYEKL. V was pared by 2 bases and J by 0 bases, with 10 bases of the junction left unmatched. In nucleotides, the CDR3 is TGCGCCAGCAGCCAAATTTGGGTGGCTAGCGGGAGCTCCTACAATGAGCAGTTCTTC. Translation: CASSQIWVASGSSYNEQFF.

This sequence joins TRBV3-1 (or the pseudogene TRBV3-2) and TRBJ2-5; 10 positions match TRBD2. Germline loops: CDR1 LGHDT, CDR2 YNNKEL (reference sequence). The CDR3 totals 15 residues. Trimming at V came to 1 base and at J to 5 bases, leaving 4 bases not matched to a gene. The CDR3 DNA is TGTGCCAGCAGCCAAGCCCAGGGACTAGCGGAGACCCAGTACTTC. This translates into CASSQAQGLAETQYF.

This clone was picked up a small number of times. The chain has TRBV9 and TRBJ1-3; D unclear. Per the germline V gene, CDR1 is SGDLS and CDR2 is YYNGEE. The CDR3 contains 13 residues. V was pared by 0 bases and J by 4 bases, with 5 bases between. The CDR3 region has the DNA TGTGCCAGCAGCGTAGCCTTGGGAAACACCATATATTTT. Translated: CASSVALGNTIYF.

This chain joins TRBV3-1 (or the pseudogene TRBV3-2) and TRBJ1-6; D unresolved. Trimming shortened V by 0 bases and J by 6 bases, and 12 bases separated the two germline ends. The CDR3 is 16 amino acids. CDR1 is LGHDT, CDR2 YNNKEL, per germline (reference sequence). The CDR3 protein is CASSQESWPLNSPLHF. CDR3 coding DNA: TGTGCCAGCAGCCAAGAGTCATGGCCGCTTAATTCACCCCTCCACTTT.

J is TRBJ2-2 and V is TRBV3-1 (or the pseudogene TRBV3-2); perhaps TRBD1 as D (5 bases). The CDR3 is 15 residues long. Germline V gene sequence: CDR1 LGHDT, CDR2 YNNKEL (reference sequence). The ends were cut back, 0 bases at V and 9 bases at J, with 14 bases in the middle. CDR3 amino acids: CASSQDGQGDRELFF. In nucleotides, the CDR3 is TGTGCCAGCAGCCAAGATGGCCAGGGCGACCGGGAGCTGTTTTTT.